The 28 T cell receptor beta chains given below trace back to one sample, sequenced in a study of beta chain features in type 1 diabetes. The antigens these receptors bind are not known. General study points: Type 1 diabetes patients had moderately but significantly shorter TCRB CDR3s in all four CD4+ subsets.

Since all of the isolated RNA was reverse transcribed, expressed TCRB transcripts were what got sequenced. The repertoire was sequenced with immunoSEQ multiplex PCR; TCRdb's copy has only in-frame clones and lacks some. The table shows over 200,000 clones, with approximately 10% occurring only once. The sequenced sample consisted of naive CD4+ T cells from blood. These receptors originate from a man between 25 and 39 years old with type 1 diabetes.

The chain employs TRBV7-9 and TRBJ2-3; 8 nucleotides match TRBD1. V gave up 6 bases and J gave up 0 bases; unmatched junction bases: 5. Germline assignment: CDR1 SEHNR and CDR2 FQNEAQ (reference sequence). The CDR3 is 15 amino acids. CDR3 DNA: TGTGCCAGCAGTCCCGACAGGGGAAGCACAGATACGCAGTATTTT. It translates to CASSPDRGSTDTQYF.

The chain is built from TRBV28 and TRBJ2-7; D is uncertain. The length of the CDR3 is 12 residues. V was trimmed by 3 bases and J by 2 bases, leaving 5 bases between them. CDR1 and CDR2 (germline): MDHEN, SYDVKM. CDR3 DNA sequence: TGTGCCAGCAGTTTCTCAGCCTACGAGCAGTACTTC. Protein: CASSFSAYEQYF.

The V and J genes are TRBV9 and TRBJ2-1, with TRBD1 matching over 7 bases. CDR3 length: 15 residues. Germline V CDR1 and CDR2: SGDLS, YYNGEE. V shed 0 bases and J 5 bases; nucleotides not matched to a gene: 5. CDR3 bases: TGTGCCAGCAGCGTAGGGGGACAGAACCACAATGAGCAGTTCTTC. Its protein product is CASSVGGQNHNEQFF.

This chain joins TRBV5-1 and TRBJ2-5; TRBD1 might be the D (6 bases). Trimming shortened V by 9 bases and J by 2 bases, and 17 bases separated the two germline ends. Germline loops: CDR1 SGHRS, CDR2 YFSETQ. This CDR3 is built from 14 residues. CDR3: CATPEQGSQETQYF. The CDR3 coding sequence is TGCGCCACCCCGGAACAGGGATCACAAGAGACCCAGTACTTC.

This clone was seen only a few times. The chain uses TRBV7-3 and TRBJ2-1; 15 bases are a match to TRBD2. The CDR3 extends over 21 amino acids. Germline V gene sequence: CDR1 SGHTA, CDR2 FQGTGA. V gave up 5 bases and J gave up 6 bases; unmatched junction bases: 20. In nucleotides, the CDR3 is TGTGCCAGCAGCGCCGTCCCGGGACTAGCGGGGGGCCGACTATTACTCAATGAGCAGTTCTTC. It translates to CASSAVPGLAGGRLLLNEQFF.

There are a few counts of this clone. At one end, the junction sequence differs from germline, possibly due to a read error. The J gene is TRBJ2-1, the V gene TRBV18; the match to TRBD1 covers 10 bases. This CDR3 comprises 12 residues. Per the germline V gene, CDR1 is KGHSH and CDR2 is LQKENI. CDR3 sequence reads: CASSPRDRGRVF. CDR3 DNA: TGTGCCAGCTCACCAAGGGACAGGGGAAGGGTCTTC.

This clone was counted a few times. The chain carries TRBV30 and TRBJ1-5; D may be TRBD1 (5 bases). CDR3 length: 12 amino acids. With 5 bases removed from V and 9 bases from J, the gap between germline ends came to 14 bases. Germline lookup yields CDR1 GTSNPN and CDR2 SVGIG (reference sequence). The CDR3 DNA sequence: TGTGCCTGGGGGGCTGGGGAAGGGCCCCAGCATTTT. Translation gives CAWGAGEGPQHF.

The genes are TRBV7-8 and TRBJ1-5; D unclear. Trimming shortened V by 1 base and J by 2 bases, and 15 bases separated the two germline ends. This CDR3 contains 17 residues. Per the germline V gene, CDR1 is SGHVS and CDR2 is FQNEAQ. In DNA form, the CDR3 reads TGTGCCAGCAGCTTAGAGATGACAACGAGGGGCAATCAGCCCCAGCATTTT. It codes for CASSLEMTTRGNQPQHF.

This clone was detected a few times. The V and J genes are TRBV25-1 and TRBJ1-1; no clear D. The CDR3 spans 16 residues. Trimming cost V 1 base and J 0 bases, with 12 bases left between them. Germline loops: CDR1 MGHDK, CDR2 SYGVNS. CDR3 in DNA: TGTGCCAGCAGTGAATCTCGAGGCGGCATGAACACTGAAGCTTTCTTT. It translates to CASSESRGGMNTEAFF.

This clone was detected only a few times. The rearrangement uses TRBV10-2 and TRBJ2-7; TRBD1 is a possible D gene (6 bases). V lost 6 bases and J 3 bases, leaving 12 bases between the germline ends. Germline loops: CDR1 WSHSY, CDR2 SAAADI. The CDR3 is 13 amino acids. The CDR3 region has the DNA TGCGCCAGCAGCCGGGACAAATACTACGAGCAGTACTTC. Translating it yields CASSRDKYYEQYF.

V is TRBV5-1 and J is TRBJ2-2; tentatively, D is TRBD2 (6 bases). CDR1 is SGHRS, CDR2 YFSETQ, per germline. The ends were cut back, 4 bases at V and 3 bases at J, with 13 bases in the middle. The CDR3 is 15 residues long. CDR3 region: CASSLRGSDTGELFF. The CDR3 DNA sequence: TGCGCCAGCAGCCTCCGGGGGTCGGACACCGGGGAGCTGTTTTTT.

In its sample, this clone was seen a few times. The chain has TRBV5-1 and TRBJ2-2; D is unclear. The germline gives CDR1 SGHRS, CDR2 YFSETQ. Deletions cut 0 bases from V and 4 bases from J, with 7 bases between. The CDR3 sequence is 14 residues long. The CDR3 sequence is CASSLDKATGELFF. The CDR3 coding sequence is TGCGCCAGCAGCTTGGATAAAGCCACCGGGGAGCTGTTTTTT.

This CDR3 reads CASSLGMQPGYGYTF. CDR3 coding DNA: TGTGCCAGCAGCTTGGGGATGCAGCCAGGTTATGGCTACACCTTC. The chain is built from TRBV5-4 and TRBJ1-2; D unclear. The CDR3 is made up of 15 amino acids. The germline V gene encodes CDR1 SGHNT and CDR2 YYREEE (reference sequence). Trimming took off 0 bases at V and 5 bases at J, with 14 bases between the two ends. Based on the CDR3 plus reference TRBV5-4 and TRBJ1-2, the full variable domain is ETGVTQSPTHLIKTRGQQVTLRCSSQSGHNTVSWYQQALGQGPQFIFQYYREEENGRGNFPPRFSGLQFPNYSSELNVNALELDDSALYLCASSLGMQPGYGYTFGSGTRLTVV.

The chain recombines TRBV2 with TRBJ1-5; D gene uncertain. The V gene's germline CDR1 is SNHLY and CDR2 FYNNEI. The CDR3 contains 14 residues. Between the trimmed V and J ends, which lost 4 bases and 7 bases, there was a span of 14 bases. The CDR3 DNA is TGTGCCAGCAGTGCCCTCACAGCCTCCCAGCCCCAGCATTTT. Its translation: CASSALTASQPQHF.

This clone showed up just a few times. The rearrangement links TRBV6-5 to TRBJ1-5; 9 bases are a match to TRBD1. CDR1 is MNHEY, CDR2 SVGAGI, per germline. After removal of 6 bases from V and 4 bases from J, the junction contained 7 bases not matched to a gene. This CDR3 has 15 amino acids. The CDR3 protein is CASRRTGTGNQPQHF. CDR3 in DNA: TGTGCCAGCAGGCGAACCGGGACAGGGAATCAGCCCCAGCATTTT.

The chain carries TRBV5-1 and TRBJ2-2; D is ambiguous. Germline CDR1 reads SGHRS; CDR2 reads YFSETQ. CDR3 size: 16 residues. The V gene lost 0 bases and the J gene lost 1 base, with 10 bases spanning the gap. The CDR3 sequence: CASSLGASMNTGELFF. DNA for the CDR3: TGCGCCAGCAGCTTGGGGGCCAGTATGAACACCGGGGAGCTGTTTTTT.

This chain connects TRBV15 to TRBJ2-2; D might be TRBD2 (5 bases). V shed 1 base and J shed 8 bases, with 5 bases lying between them. From germline, CDR1 is LNHNV and CDR2 YYDKDF (reference sequence). The length of the CDR3 is 12 residues. Here the CDR3 DNA reads TGTGCCACCAGCAGAGCGGGAGGGGAGCTGTTTTTT. Amino acids: CATSRAGGELFF.

This clone was seen only a few times. This rearrangement joins TRBV2 to TRBJ1-4; no definite D call. The V gene's germline CDR1 is SNHLY and CDR2 FYNNEI. V was trimmed by 4 bases and J by 7 bases, leaving 19 bases between them. CDR3 size: 16 residues. As DNA, the CDR3 is TGTGCCAGCAGTGGAAACGCCTACGGCGCGGGTGAAAAACTGTTTTTT. This gives the protein CASSGNAYGAGEKLFF.

DNA of the CDR3: TGCAGCGTTGATGTAGGGGTAGATACGCAGTATTTT. Translating gives CSVDVGVDTQYF. This chain connects TRBV29-1 to TRBJ2-3, with D possibly being TRBD1 (5 bases). V was shortened by 3 bases and J by 5 bases, with 9 bases between the two germline ends. CDR3 length: 12 amino acids. Germline V lookup: CDR1 SQVTM, CDR2 ANQGSEA.

The CDR3 loop reads CASSLVGQDSYGYTF. The CDR3, as DNA: TGTGCCAGCAGTTTAGTGGGACAGGACTCGTATGGCTACACCTTC. The J gene is TRBJ1-2, the V gene TRBV28; 8 bases agree with TRBD1. The ends lost 2 bases at V and 5 bases at J; junction bases unmatched: 7. Germline values: CDR1 MDHEN, CDR2 SYDVKM. The CDR3 is made up of 15 amino acids.

There are a few counts of this clone. V and J are TRBV5-1 and TRBJ2-7; the match to TRBD2 covers 8 bases. The V and J ends lost 4 bases and 1 base, in that order; junction bases with no gene match: 7. Looked up from germline, CDR1 is SGHRS and CDR2 is YFSETQ. The CDR3 runs 15 residues. CDR3 in amino acids: CASSQLAGRSYEQYF. DNA of the CDR3: TGCGCCAGCAGCCAATTAGCGGGGCGTTCCTACGAGCAGTACTTC.

This clone appeared a few times. The chain links TRBV7-2 to TRBJ2-5; no clear D gene. The CDR3 has 13 amino acids. Between the trimmed V and J ends, which lost 3 bases and 5 bases, there was a span of 10 bases. CDR1 and CDR2 from the germline V gene are SGHTA and FQGNSA. The CDR3 nucleotides read TGTGCCAGCAGCTTCGTAGAGAGGGAGACCCAGTACTTC. This encodes CASSFVERETQYF.

The gene calls are TRBV28 and TRBJ1-4, with D perhaps TRBD1 (5 bases). Germline assignment: CDR1 MDHEN and CDR2 SYDVKM. V was cut by 6 bases and J by 3 bases, with 17 bases left in between. This CDR3 has 16 residues. The CDR3 DNA is TGTGCCAGCAGCCGGGGAGGGGCGCTAGCTAATGAAAAACTGTTTTTT. This translates into CASSRGGALANEKLFF. Variable domain in full (rest from reference TRBV28 and TRBJ1-4): DVKVTQSSRYLVKRTGEKVFLECVQDMDHENMFWYRQDPGLGLRLIYFSYDVKMKEKGDIPEGYSVSREKKERFSLILESASTNQTSMYLCASSRGGALANEKLFFGSGTQLSVL.

V is TRBV28 and J is TRBJ2-1; no firm D call. The CDR3 length is 12 residues. Germline CDR1 and CDR2: MDHEN and SYDVKM. Trimming took off 4 bases at V and 5 bases at J, with 6 bases between the two ends. CDR3: CASSSSDNEQFF. The CDR3 nucleotides are TGTGCCAGCAGTTCCTCTGACAATGAGCAGTTCTTC.

The chain is built from TRBV23-1 and TRBJ2-7; D is possibly TRBD1 (5 bases). TRBV23-1 is an ORF, with its function uncertain. The CDR3 sequence is 10 residues long. V dropped 7 bases and J dropped 6 bases, with 7 bases sitting between them. CDR3 DNA sequence: TGCGCCAGCAAGGGGCGCGAGCAGTACTTC. It codes for CASKGREQYF.

The chain employs TRBV2 and TRBJ1-6; D is unclear. CDR3 size: 13 residues. Germline-derived CDR1 and CDR2 are SNHLY and FYNNEI. V shed 4 bases and J shed 7 bases, with 8 bases lying between them. The CDR3 DNA sequence: TGTGCCAGCAGTGGTGAAGCCAATTCACCCCTCCACTTT. Translation gives CASSGEANSPLHF.

This clone was observed a few times. V and J are TRBV30 and TRBJ2-4; D possibly corresponds to TRBD2 (5 bases). Trimming pared 0 bases from V and 6 bases from J, leaving 9 bases between. This CDR3 has 13 residues. Germline V CDR1 and CDR2: GTSNPN, SVGIG (reference sequence). The CDR3, as DNA: TGTGCCTGGAGTGTACGGGGTGGAAACATTCAGTACTTC. Translation: CAWSVRGGNIQYF. The full variable domain, in which reference TRBV30 and TRBJ2-4 provide the parts outside the CDR3, is SQTIHQWPATLVQPVGSPLSLECTVEGTSNPNLYWYRQAAGRGLQLLFYSVGIGQISSEVPQNLSASRPQDRQFILSSKKLLLSDSGFYLCAWSVRGGNIQYFGAGTRLSVL.

The chain has TRBV4-3 and TRBJ2-7; the D gene is possibly TRBD2 (5 bases). V was shortened by 1 base and J by 1 base, with 11 bases between the two germline ends. The CDR3 spans 15 residues. The germline V gene has CDR1 LGHNA and CDR2 YSLEER. The CDR3 nucleotides read TGCGCCAGCAGCCAAGCGGCAACGGGATCCTACGAGCAGTACTTC. Amino acids: CASSQAATGSYEQYF.